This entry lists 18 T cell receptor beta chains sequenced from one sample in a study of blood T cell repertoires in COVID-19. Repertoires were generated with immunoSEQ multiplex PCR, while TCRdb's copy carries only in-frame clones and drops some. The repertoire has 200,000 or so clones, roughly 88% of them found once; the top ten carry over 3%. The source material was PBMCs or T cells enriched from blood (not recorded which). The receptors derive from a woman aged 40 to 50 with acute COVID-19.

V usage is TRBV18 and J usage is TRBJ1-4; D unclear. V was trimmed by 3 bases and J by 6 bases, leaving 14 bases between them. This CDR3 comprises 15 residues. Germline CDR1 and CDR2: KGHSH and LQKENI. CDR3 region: CASSPEWVRDEKLFF. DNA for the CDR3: TGTGCCAGCTCACCTGAGTGGGTGAGGGATGAAAAACTGTTTTTT.

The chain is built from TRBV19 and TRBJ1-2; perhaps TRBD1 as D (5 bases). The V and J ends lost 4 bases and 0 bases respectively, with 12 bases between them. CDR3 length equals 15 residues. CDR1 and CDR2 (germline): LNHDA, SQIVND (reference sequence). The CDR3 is CASSTYDSSNYGYTF. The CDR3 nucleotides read TGTGCCAGTAGTACTTACGACAGCTCTAACTATGGCTACACCTTC.

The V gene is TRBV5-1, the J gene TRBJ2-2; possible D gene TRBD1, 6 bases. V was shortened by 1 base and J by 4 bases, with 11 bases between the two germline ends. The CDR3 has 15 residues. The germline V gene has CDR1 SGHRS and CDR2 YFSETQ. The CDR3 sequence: CASSLHSGATGELFF. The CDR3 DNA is TGCGCCAGCAGCTTGCATTCAGGGGCCACCGGGGAGCTGTTTTTT.

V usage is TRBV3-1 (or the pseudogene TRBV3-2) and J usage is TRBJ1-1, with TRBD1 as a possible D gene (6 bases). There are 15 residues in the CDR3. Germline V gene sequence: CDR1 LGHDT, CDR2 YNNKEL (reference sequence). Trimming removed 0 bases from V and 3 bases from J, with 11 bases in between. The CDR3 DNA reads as TGTGCCAGCAGCCAAGAGCAGGGGTTTTACACTGAAGCTTTCTTT. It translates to CASSQEQGFYTEAFF.

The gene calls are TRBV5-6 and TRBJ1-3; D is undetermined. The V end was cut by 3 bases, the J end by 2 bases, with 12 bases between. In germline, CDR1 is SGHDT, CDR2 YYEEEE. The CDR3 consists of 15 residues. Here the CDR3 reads CASSSTMETGNTIYF. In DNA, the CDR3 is TGTGCCAGCAGCTCCACCATGGAGACTGGAAACACCATATATTTT.

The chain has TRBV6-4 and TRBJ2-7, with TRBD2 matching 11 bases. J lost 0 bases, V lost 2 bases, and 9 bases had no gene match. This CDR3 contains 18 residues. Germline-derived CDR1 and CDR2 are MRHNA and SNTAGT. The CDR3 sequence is CASSDRTSGGIASYEQYV. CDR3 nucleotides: TGTGCCAGCAGTGACCGTACTAGCGGGGGTATCGCCTCCTACGAGCAGTACGTC.

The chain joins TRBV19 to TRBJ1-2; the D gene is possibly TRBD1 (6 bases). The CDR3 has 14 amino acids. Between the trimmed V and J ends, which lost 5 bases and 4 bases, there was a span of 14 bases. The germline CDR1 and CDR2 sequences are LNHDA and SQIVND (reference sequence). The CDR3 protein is CASSQPGVPYGYTF. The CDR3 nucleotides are TGTGCCAGTAGTCAACCAGGGGTTCCCTATGGCTACACCTTC.

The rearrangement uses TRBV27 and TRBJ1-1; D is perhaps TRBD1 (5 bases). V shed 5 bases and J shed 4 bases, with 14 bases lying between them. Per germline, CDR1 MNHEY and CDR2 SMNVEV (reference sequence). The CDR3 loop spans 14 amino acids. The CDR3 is CASSPRRGGTEAFF. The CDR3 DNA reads TGTGCCAGCAGTCCACGGAGGGGAGGCACTGAAGCTTTCTTT.

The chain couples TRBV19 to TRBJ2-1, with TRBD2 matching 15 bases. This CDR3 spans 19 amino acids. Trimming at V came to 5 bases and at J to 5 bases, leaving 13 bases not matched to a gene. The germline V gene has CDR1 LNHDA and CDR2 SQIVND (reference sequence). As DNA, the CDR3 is TGTGCCAGTAGTCCGTGGACTAGCGGGGGGGCCTGGATCCACAATGAGCAGTTCTTC. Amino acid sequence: CASSPWTSGGAWIHNEQFF.

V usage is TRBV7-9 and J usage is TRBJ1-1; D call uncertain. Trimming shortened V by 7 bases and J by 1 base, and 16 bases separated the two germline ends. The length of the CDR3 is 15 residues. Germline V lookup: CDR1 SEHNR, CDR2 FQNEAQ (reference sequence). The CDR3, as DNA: TGTGCCAGCATAGAATCAAAATTTGGGAACACTGAAGCTTTCTTT. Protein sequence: CASIESKFGNTEAFF.

CDR3 region: CATSRGDMDRSDYEQYF. DNA of the CDR3: TGTGCCACCAGCAGAGGGGATATGGACAGGTCAGACTACGAGCAGTACTTC. The chain uses TRBV15 and TRBJ2-7; TRBD1 aligns across 7 bases. CDR3 length: 17 residues. The V gene's germline CDR1 is LNHNV and CDR2 YYDKDF (reference sequence). With 1 base clipped from V and 3 bases from J, the junction kept 12 bases outside the gene matches.

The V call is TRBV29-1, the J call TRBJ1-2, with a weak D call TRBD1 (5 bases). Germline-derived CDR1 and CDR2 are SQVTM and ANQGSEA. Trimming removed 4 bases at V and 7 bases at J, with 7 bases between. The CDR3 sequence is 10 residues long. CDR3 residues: CSVVGGGYTF. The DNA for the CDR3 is TGCAGCGTTGTCGGGGGTGGCTACACCTTC.

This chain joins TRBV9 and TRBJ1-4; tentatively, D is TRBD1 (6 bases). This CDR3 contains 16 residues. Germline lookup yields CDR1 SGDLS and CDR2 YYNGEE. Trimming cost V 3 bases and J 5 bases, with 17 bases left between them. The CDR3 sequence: CASSAGVGTPNEKLFF. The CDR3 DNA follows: TGTGCCAGCAGCGCAGGGGTGGGGACACCGAATGAAAAACTGTTTTTT.

CDR3 loop: CASSYDSLSEAFF. The CDR3 DNA is TGCGCCAGCAGTTATGACAGTCTATCTGAAGCTTTCTTT. The chain has TRBV5-1 and TRBJ1-1; D possibly corresponds to TRBD1 (5 bases). Germline V gene lookup returns CDR1 SGHRS and CDR2 YFSETQ. V dropped 5 bases and J dropped 6 bases, with 14 bases sitting between them. This CDR3 is built from 13 residues.

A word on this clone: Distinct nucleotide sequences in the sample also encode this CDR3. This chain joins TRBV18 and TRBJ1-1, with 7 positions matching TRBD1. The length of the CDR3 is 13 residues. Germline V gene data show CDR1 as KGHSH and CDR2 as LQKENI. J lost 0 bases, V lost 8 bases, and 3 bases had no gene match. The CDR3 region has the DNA TGTGCCAGCCTACAGGGGATGAACACTGAAGCTTTCTTT. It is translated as CASLQGMNTEAFF.

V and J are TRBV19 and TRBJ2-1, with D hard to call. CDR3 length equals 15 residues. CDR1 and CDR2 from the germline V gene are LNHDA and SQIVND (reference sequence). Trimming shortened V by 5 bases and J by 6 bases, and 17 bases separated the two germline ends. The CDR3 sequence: CASSSSEAFLNEQFF. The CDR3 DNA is TGTGCCAGTAGTTCGTCAGAGGCTTTTCTCAATGAGCAGTTCTTC.

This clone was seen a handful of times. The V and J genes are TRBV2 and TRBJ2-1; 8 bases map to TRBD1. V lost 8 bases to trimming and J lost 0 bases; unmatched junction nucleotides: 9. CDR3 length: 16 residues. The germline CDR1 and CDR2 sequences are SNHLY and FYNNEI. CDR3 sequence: CASEGTGASSYNEQFF. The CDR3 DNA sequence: TGTGCCAGCGAGGGGACAGGAGCTAGCTCCTACAATGAGCAGTTCTTC. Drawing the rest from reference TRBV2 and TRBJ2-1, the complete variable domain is EPEVTQTPSHQVTQMGQEVILRCVPISNHLYFYWYRQILGQKVEFLVSFYNNEISEKSEIFDDQFSVERPDGSNFTLKIRSTKLEDSAMYFCASEGTGASSYNEQFFGPGTRLTVL.

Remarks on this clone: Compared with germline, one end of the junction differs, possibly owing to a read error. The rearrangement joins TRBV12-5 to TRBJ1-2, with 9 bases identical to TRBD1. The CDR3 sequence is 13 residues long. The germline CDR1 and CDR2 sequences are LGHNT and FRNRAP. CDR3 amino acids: CASGPGTGIVPFF. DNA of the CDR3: TGTGCTAGTGGTCCGGGGACAGGGATCGTACCCTTCTTC.